This T cell receptor (beta chain) was identified during a study of blood T cells in healthy people across ages. Comment on this clonotype: Its antigen is as yet unknown.

Study-wide points: Versus aged donors, long-lived donors had higher diversity and more naive CD4+ cells. The unsorted PBMCs prevented any conclusive comparison of naive versus antigen-experienced cells.

Through a sample-barcoded 5' primer and a J-beta primer mix, a second PCR was run for roughly 6 to 11 cycles. Every molecule of cDNA carried a tag from a template-switch adaptor with 12 random nucleotides. TCRdb redid the calling of the 5' RACE reads with MiXCR, one entry per CDR3 protein. This table has 600,000 to 1,000,000 distinct CDR3 sequences, roughly 60% appearing once. Each donor gave about 9.3 milliliters of peripheral blood. This CDR3 is built from 14 residues. Trimming cost V 4 bases and J 5 bases, with 15 bases left between them. Germline CDR1 and CDR2: SGHRS and YFSETQ. Sequencing was carried out using blood. This clonotype was sampled from a man aged 25 to 40 in good health. The chain has TRBV5-1 and TRBJ1-1; D gene uncertain. The CDR3 DNA is TGCGCCAGCAGCAACGTCGGCCTGGGGACTGAAGCTTTCTTT. The encoded protein is CASSNVGLGTEAFF. The whole variable domain, filled in from reference TRBV5-1 and TRBJ1-1, reads KAGVTQTPRYLIKTRGQQVTLSCSPISGHRSVSWYQQTPGQGLQFLFEYFSETQRNKGNFPGRFSGRQFSNSRSEMNVSTLELGDSALYLCASSNVGLGTEAFFGQGTRLTVV.